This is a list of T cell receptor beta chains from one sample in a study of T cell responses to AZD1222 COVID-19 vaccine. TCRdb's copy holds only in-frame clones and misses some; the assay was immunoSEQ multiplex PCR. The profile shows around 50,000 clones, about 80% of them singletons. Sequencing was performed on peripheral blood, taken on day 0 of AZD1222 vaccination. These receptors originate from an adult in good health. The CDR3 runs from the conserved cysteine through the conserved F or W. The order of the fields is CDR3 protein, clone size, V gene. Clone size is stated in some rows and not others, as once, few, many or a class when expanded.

cdr3_aa: CASSVPTGAGLYEQYF
clone_size: -
v_call: TRBV7-9

cdr3_aa: CASSSRRTGSGNTIYF
clone_size: -
v_call: TRBV13

cdr3_aa: CASSHLGGLSPLHF
clone_size: -
v_call: TRBV14

cdr3_aa: CASGWVAGARGQPQHF
clone_size: -
v_call: TRBV6-5

cdr3_aa: CASSPGTPGNEQFF
clone_size: -
v_call: TRBV7-2

cdr3_aa: CASSLGDFYGYTF
clone_size: -
v_call: TRBV12-3/TRBV12-4

cdr3_aa: CASSPGGARNTEAFF
clone_size: -
v_call: TRBV5-1

cdr3_aa: CATSDRQGEPNQPQHF
clone_size: -
v_call: TRBV24-1

cdr3_aa: CASRPTSGNNSPLHF
clone_size: -
v_call: TRBV3-1/TRBV3-2

cdr3_aa: CASSPSRATDTQYF
clone_size: -
v_call: TRBV3-1/TRBV3-2

cdr3_aa: CSVEDLVNGGTEAFF
clone_size: -
v_call: TRBV29-1

cdr3_aa: CASSSGSGGYTF
clone_size: -
v_call: TRBV12-3/TRBV12-4

cdr3_aa: CASSPQDRGNHEQYF
clone_size: -
v_call: TRBV19

cdr3_aa: CASSSDPYGYTF
clone_size: -
v_call: TRBV7-8

cdr3_aa: CASSRGNEQFF
clone_size: -
v_call: TRBV11-2

cdr3_aa: CASLRRGLNTEAFF
clone_size: -
v_call: TRBV2

cdr3_aa: CASSATGGRGNEKLFF
clone_size: few
v_call: TRBV6-1

cdr3_aa: CASSGGDTQYF
clone_size: -
v_call: TRBV10-2

cdr3_aa: CASSSPTLSSYEQYF
clone_size: once
v_call: TRBV6-6

cdr3_aa: CASSPLGLAGPTDTQYF
clone_size: -
v_call: TRBV18

cdr3_aa: CASSLQTGKGTEAFF
clone_size: once
v_call: TRBV5-1

cdr3_aa: CSAREATEAFF
clone_size: -
v_call: TRBV20-1

cdr3_aa: CASSPHHTTQNYGYTF
clone_size: -
v_call: TRBV4-1

cdr3_aa: CAWNGGGKTYEQYF
clone_size: -
v_call: TRBV30

cdr3_aa: CASSPRTGSNNGYTF
clone_size: -
v_call: TRBV7-2